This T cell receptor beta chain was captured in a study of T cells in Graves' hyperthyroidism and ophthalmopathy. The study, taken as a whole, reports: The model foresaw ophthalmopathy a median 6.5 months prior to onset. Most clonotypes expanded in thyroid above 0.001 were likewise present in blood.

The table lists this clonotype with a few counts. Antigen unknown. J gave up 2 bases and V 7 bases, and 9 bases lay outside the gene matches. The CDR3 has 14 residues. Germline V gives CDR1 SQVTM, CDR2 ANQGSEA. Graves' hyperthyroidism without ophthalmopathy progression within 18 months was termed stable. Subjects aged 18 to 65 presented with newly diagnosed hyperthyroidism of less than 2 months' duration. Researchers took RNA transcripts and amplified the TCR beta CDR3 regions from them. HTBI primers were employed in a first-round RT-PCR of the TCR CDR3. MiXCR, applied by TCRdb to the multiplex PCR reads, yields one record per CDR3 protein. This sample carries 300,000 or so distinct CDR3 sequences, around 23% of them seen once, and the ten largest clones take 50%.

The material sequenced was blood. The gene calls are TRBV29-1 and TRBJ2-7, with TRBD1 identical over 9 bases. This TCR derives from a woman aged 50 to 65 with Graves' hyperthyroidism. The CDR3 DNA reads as TGCAGCGCCAGCAACGGGACAGGGCCCTACGAGCAGTACTTC. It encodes CSASNGTGPYEQYF.